Listed here are 32 T cell receptor beta chains from one sample, sequenced in a study of blood T cell repertoires in COVID-19. Assay used: immunoSEQ multiplex PCR; TCRdb lists only in-frame clones, some missing. The sample has more than 150,000 clones, approximately 82% seen once. The sample consisted of PBMCs or T cells enriched from blood (not recorded which). These receptor sequences come from a woman in her 50s who had recovered from COVID-19.

This clone was seen only a few times. The chain recombines TRBV5-1 with TRBJ2-7, with 10 bases identical to TRBD2. The CDR3 spans 15 residues. V was pared by 1 base and J by 5 bases, with 6 bases of the junction left unmatched. From germline, CDR1 is SGHRS and CDR2 YFSETQ. The CDR3 DNA follows: TGCGCCAGCAGCTTGAAGGGTCTAGCGGGAGACGAGCAGTACTTC. It is translated as CASSLKGLAGDEQYF.

The gene calls are TRBV11-2 and TRBJ2-1, with 8 positions matching TRBD2. Germline CDR1 and CDR2: SGHAT and FQNNGV. The CDR3 is 14 residues long. J was trimmed by 7 bases and V by 4 bases; bases with no gene match: 6. The CDR3 sequence is CASSWAGGGNEQFF. Written as DNA, the CDR3 is TGTGCCAGCAGCTGGGCGGGAGGCGGTAATGAGCAGTTCTTC.

The chain links TRBV4-2 to TRBJ2-7; D is unclear. CDR1 and CDR2 from the germline V gene are LGHNA and YNFKEQ. V lost 0 bases and J 6 bases, leaving 12 bases between the germline ends. This CDR3 has 14 amino acids. Here the CDR3 reads CASSQDQSFGEQYF. In DNA form, the CDR3 reads TGTGCCAGCAGCCAAGATCAGTCTTTTGGCGAGCAGTACTTC.

This rearrangement joins TRBV4-3 to TRBJ2-1; a weak D match, TRBD2 (5 bases). The CDR3 is 13 amino acids. V shed 0 bases and J shed 8 bases, with 8 bases lying between them. The germline V gene has CDR1 LGHNA and CDR2 YSLEER. The CDR3 nucleotides are TGCGCCAGCAGCCAAGATCTGCGGGATGAGCAGTTCTTC. It translates to CASSQDLRDEQFF.

The V gene is TRBV5-8, the J gene TRBJ2-7, with 8 bases lining up with TRBD2. From germline, CDR1 is SGHTS and CDR2 YDEGEE. V lost 2 bases and J lost 3; bases outside the gene matches: 4. The CDR3 contains 14 residues. DNA for the CDR3: TGTGCCAGCAGCTTTCCCGGGACTAGCTACGAGCAGTACTTC. Its protein product is CASSFPGTSYEQYF.

This chain joins TRBV29-1 and TRBJ1-2; 8 nucleotides match TRBD1. The V gene's germline CDR1 is SQVTM and CDR2 ANQGSEA. This CDR3 comprises 12 residues. Losses at the gene ends were 7 bases for V and 8 bases for J; bases not matched to a gene: 9. CDR3 loop: CSGTGRVGGYTF. DNA of the CDR3: TGCAGCGGGACAGGGAGGGTAGGGGGCTACACCTTC. The full variable domain, its missing parts supplied by reference TRBV29-1 and TRBJ1-2, is SAVISQKPSRDICQRGTSLTIQCQVDSQVTMMFWYRQQPGQSLTLIATANQGSEATYESGFVIDKFPISRPNLTFSTLTVSNMSPEDSSIYLCSGTGRVGGYTFGSGTRLTVV.

The CDR3 region is CASSHGQGGVTEAFF. The CDR3 DNA follows: TGTGCCAGTAGTCACGGACAGGGGGGCGTCACTGAAGCTTTCTTT. The rearrangement links TRBV19 to TRBJ1-1, with 10 bases that match TRBD1. In germline, CDR1 is LNHDA, CDR2 SQIVND (reference sequence). CDR3 length: 15 residues. The junction had 7 bases not matched to a gene; V was cut back by 5 bases and J by 4 bases.

This sequence joins TRBV19 and TRBJ1-5, with 8 bases fitting TRBD1. The CDR3 contains 15 residues. Germline loops: CDR1 LNHDA, CDR2 SQIVND (reference sequence). V trimming: 5 bases; J trimming: 6 bases; junction bases outside the gene matches: 9. The CDR3 protein is CASSLRTGSGQPQHF. CDR3 coding DNA: TGTGCCAGTAGTCTTCGGACAGGGTCGGGTCAGCCCCAGCATTTT.

The chain has TRBV5-1 and TRBJ1-4, with TRBD1 as a possible D gene (6 bases). The CDR3 spans 14 residues. Germline V gene sequence: CDR1 SGHRS, CDR2 YFSETQ. Trimming left V 4 bases short and J 8 bases short, with 15 bases between. CDR3: CASSPYREGEKLFF. CDR3 DNA sequence: TGCGCCAGCAGCCCGTACAGGGAAGGGGAAAAACTGTTTTTT.

This rearrangement joins TRBV28 to TRBJ2-3; D remains unclear. Trimming removed 6 bases at V and 0 bases at J, with 13 bases between. The germline V gene encodes CDR1 MDHEN and CDR2 SYDVKM. CDR3 size: 15 residues. Here the CDR3 DNA reads TGTGCCAGCAGGGCCGGCGGCTTAAGCACAGATACGCAGTATTTT. Translated, it gives CASRAGGLSTDTQYF.

This clone has a single count. The chain combines TRBV6-5 with TRBJ1-1; 7 nucleotides agree with TRBD1. CDR3 size: 11 residues. Germline V gene sequence: CDR1 MNHEY, CDR2 SVGAGI. The junction had 0 bases not matched to a gene; V was cut back by 4 bases and J by 7 bases. CDR3 amino acids: CASSWDSEAFF. DNA of the CDR3: TGTGCCAGCAGTTGGGACAGTGAAGCTTTCTTT.

The chain's CDR3 is CASSTGLVSGNTIYF. The DNA for the CDR3 is TGCGCCAGCAGCACCGGTTTAGTATCTGGAAACACCATATATTTT. V gene TRBV5-1 combines with J gene TRBJ1-3; the D is unclear. Germline values: CDR1 SGHRS, CDR2 YFSETQ. The length of the CDR3 is 15 residues. V was pared by 4 bases and J by 1 base, with 12 bases between.

The V gene is TRBV6-5, the J gene TRBJ1-1, with D possibly TRBD1 on 6 matching bases. The V and J ends lost 7 bases and 7 bases respectively, with 13 bases between them. CDR1 is MNHEY, CDR2 SVGAGI, per germline. This CDR3 has 12 residues. CDR3 in amino acids: CASIPARGEAFF. CDR3 sequence (DNA): TGTGCCAGCATCCCGGCCAGGGGTGAAGCTTTCTTT.

The chain has TRBV6-5 and TRBJ2-2, with D maybe TRBD1 (5 bases). The CDR3 contains 15 residues. Germline values: CDR1 MNHEY, CDR2 SVGAGI. The V end was cut by 0 bases, the J end by 7 bases, with 12 bases between. The CDR3: CASSYSPGWGGELFF. The CDR3 DNA sequence: TGTGCCAGCAGTTACTCTCCAGGGTGGGGCGGGGAGCTGTTTTTT.

V gene TRBV28 combines with J gene TRBJ2-1; 13 bases match TRBD2. J was trimmed by 0 bases and V by 11 bases; bases with no gene match: 1. Germline lookup yields CDR1 MDHEN and CDR2 SYDVKM. The CDR3 is 14 amino acids. The CDR3 reads CAWTSGSSYNEQFF. The CDR3 bases are TGTGCCTGGACTAGCGGGAGCTCCTACAATGAGCAGTTCTTC.

In DNA form, the CDR3 reads TGTGCCAGCAGTGATAGGGGGAGGGGGACCTACGAGCAGTACTTC. Its protein is CASSDRGRGTYEQYF. The rearrangement uses TRBV2 and TRBJ2-7; tentatively, D is TRBD2 (7 bases). CDR1 is SNHLY and CDR2 is FYNNEI in the germline V gene. The length of the CDR3 is 15 residues. V shed 3 bases and J shed 2 bases, with 14 bases lying between them. Based on the CDR3 plus reference TRBV2 and TRBJ2-7, the full variable domain is EPEVTQTPSHQVTQMGQEVILRCVPISNHLYFYWYRQILGQKVEFLVSFYNNEISEKSEIFDDQFSVERPDGSNFTLKIRSTKLEDSAMYFCASSDRGRGTYEQYFGPGTRLTVT.

The chain has TRBV19 and TRBJ1-5; D is unclear. This CDR3 spans 13 amino acids. V was pared by 4 bases and J by 5 bases, with 9 bases between. Per the germline V gene, CDR1 is LNHDA and CDR2 is SQIVND (reference sequence). The CDR3: CASSTFFDQPQHF. In nucleotides, the CDR3 is TGTGCCAGTAGTACCTTCTTCGATCAGCCCCAGCATTTT.

The chain uses TRBV7-7 and TRBJ1-1; 7 bases map to TRBD1. CDR1 and CDR2 (germline): SSHAT, FNYEAQ (reference sequence). The CDR3 runs to 13 residues. V lost 2 bases, J lost 4 bases, and 1 base stayed unmatched. The CDR3 bases are TGTGCCAGCAGCTTAAACAGGGGCACTGAAGCTTTCTTT. Its translation: CASSLNRGTEAFF.

The chain links TRBV30 to TRBJ2-3; TRBD2 is a possible D gene (5 bases). V lost 5 bases and J 1 base, leaving 10 bases between the germline ends. CDR3 length: 13 residues. CDR1 and CDR2 from the germline V gene are GTSNPN and SVGIG (reference sequence). CDR3 in DNA: TGTGCCTGGCTGGCCGGGGGCACAGATACGCAGTATTTT. Translating gives CAWLAGGTDTQYF. The whole variable domain, filled in from reference TRBV30 and TRBJ2-3, reads SQTIHQWPATLVQPVGSPLSLECTVEGTSNPNLYWYRQAAGRGLQLLFYSVGIGQISSEVPQNLSASRPQDRQFILSSKKLLLSDSGFYLCAWLAGGTDTQYFGPGTRLTVL.

The gene calls are TRBV27 and TRBJ2-7, with 15 bases lining up with TRBD2. Trimming at V came to 5 bases and at J to 2 bases, leaving 4 bases not matched to a gene. Germline-derived CDR1 and CDR2 are MNHEY and SMNVEV (reference sequence). The CDR3 is 16 residues long. The CDR3 DNA reads as TGTGCCAGCAGTGACCGGACTAGCGGGAGGGCCTACGAGCAGTACTTC. Its translation is CASSDRTSGRAYEQYF.

The gene calls are TRBV7-2 and TRBJ2-2; D gene unclear. The CDR3 length is 14 residues. The V gene's germline CDR1 is SGHTA and CDR2 FQGNSA. With 1 base removed from V and 2 bases from J, the gap between germline ends came to 5 bases. The CDR3 sequence: CASSLDKNTGELFF. CDR3 DNA sequence: TGTGCCAGCAGCTTAGACAAAAACACCGGGGAGCTGTTTTTT.

The genes are TRBV27 and TRBJ1-6, with 10 bases that match TRBD1. This CDR3 is built from 14 residues. V lost 6 bases and J lost 15; bases outside the gene matches: 11. Germline V lookup: CDR1 MNHEY, CDR2 SMNVEV (reference sequence). The CDR3 reads CASRGQGKFDGLHF. The CDR3 coding sequence is TGTGCCAGCAGGGGACAGGGGAAATTCGATGGCCTCCACTTT.

The chain is built from TRBV5-4 and TRBJ1-5; no clear D gene. CDR1 is SGHNT and CDR2 is YYREEE in the germline V gene (reference sequence). This CDR3 spans 12 amino acids. V was pared by 4 bases and J by 3 bases, with 5 bases between. The CDR3 loop reads CASSLLNQPQHF. DNA for the CDR3: TGTGCCAGCAGCCTTCTCAATCAGCCCCAGCATTTT.

This clone occurred once. The chain combines TRBV5-1 with TRBJ2-1; 11 bases are a match to TRBD2. The germline V gene encodes CDR1 SGHRS and CDR2 YFSETQ. The length of the CDR3 is 15 residues. V shed 4 bases and J 0 bases; nucleotides not matched to a gene: 0. CDR3 nucleotides: TGCGCCAGCAGCACTAGCGGGAGCTCCTACAATGAGCAGTTCTTC. It is translated as CASSTSGSSYNEQFF. Full variable domain (missing parts from reference TRBV5-1 and TRBJ2-1): KAGVTQTPRYLIKTRGQQVTLSCSPISGHRSVSWYQQTPGQGLQFLFEYFSETQRNKGNFPGRFSGRQFSNSRSEMNVSTLELGDSALYLCASSTSGSSYNEQFFGPGTRLTVL.

The chain joins TRBV4-2 to TRBJ1-1; 7 bases match TRBD1. This CDR3 is built from 16 residues. Trimming at V came to 4 bases and at J to 0 bases, leaving 8 bases not matched to a gene. CDR1 is LGHNA and CDR2 is YNFKEQ in the germline V gene. The CDR3 bases are TGTGCCAGCAGCCGAGAAAGGGGACAGATGAACACTGAAGCTTTCTTT. Its protein product is CASSRERGQMNTEAFF.

This clone was detected a few times. V and J are TRBV5-1 and TRBJ2-7; TRBD1 matches 10 bases. The CDR3 is 17 residues long. Germline values: CDR1 SGHRS, CDR2 YFSETQ. J lost 3 bases, V lost 4 bases, and 13 bases had no gene match. CDR3 nucleotides: TGCGCCAGCAGCCGAGCCGGGACAGGGGTTCAGGGCTACGAGCAGTACTTC. This gives the protein CASSRAGTGVQGYEQYF.

The chain has TRBV3-1 (or the pseudogene TRBV3-2) and TRBJ1-1; D call uncertain. V was clipped by 1 base and J by 5 bases, with 14 bases between them. The CDR3 is 15 amino acids. Germline CDR1 LGHDT, CDR2 YNNKEL (reference sequence). CDR3 loop: CASSQVGGIGTEAFF. DNA of the CDR3: TGTGCCAGCAGCCAAGTAGGAGGGATTGGGACTGAAGCTTTCTTT.

The CDR3 nucleotides are TGTGCCAGCAGTTTAGGACAGGCTCCTAATGAAAAACTGTTTTTT. Amino acid sequence: CASSLGQAPNEKLFF. The chain uses TRBV5-6 and TRBJ1-4; TRBD1 agrees at 7 bases. The CDR3 contains 15 residues. Germline loops: CDR1 SGHDT, CDR2 YYEEEE. Losses at the gene ends were 5 bases for V and 3 bases for J; bases not matched to a gene: 7. Complete variable domain (other parts from reference TRBV5-6 and TRBJ1-4): DAGVTQSPTHLIKTRGQQVTLRCSPKSGHDTVSWYQQALGQGPQFIFQYYEEEERQRGNFPDRFSGHQFPNYSSELNVNALLLGDSALYLCASSLGQAPNEKLFFGSGTQLSVL.

This chain uses TRBV2 with TRBJ1-3; tentative D call: TRBD1 (5 bases). V shed 5 bases and J shed 2 bases, with 13 bases lying between them. CDR1 is SNHLY, CDR2 FYNNEI, per germline. The CDR3 covers 15 residues. CDR3: CASSLGGSPGNTIYF. DNA for the CDR3: TGTGCCAGCAGTTTGGGGGGGAGCCCTGGAAACACCATATATTTT.

The V and J genes are TRBV29-1 and TRBJ2-5, with D perhaps TRBD1 (6 bases). Trimming pared 6 bases from V and 1 base from J, leaving 12 bases between. Germline assignment: CDR1 SQVTM and CDR2 ANQGSEA. The CDR3 has 13 amino acids. DNA of the CDR3: TGCAGCGTAGATGACAGGTTCCAAGAGACCCAGTACTTC. It is translated as CSVDDRFQETQYF.

The genes are TRBV7-2 and TRBJ2-1, with D unresolved. Germline V gene lookup returns CDR1 SGHTA and CDR2 FQGNSA. CDR3 length: 11 amino acids. The germline V and J ends were trimmed by 5 bases and 9 bases, with 8 bases remaining between them. The CDR3 reads CASSPLREQFF. Here the CDR3 DNA reads TGTGCCAGCAGCCCCTTGCGTGAGCAGTTCTTC.

The chain combines TRBV7-8 with TRBJ1-5; D uncertain. V gave up 3 bases and J gave up 1 base, with 10 bases separating them. Germline CDR1 reads SGHVS; CDR2 reads FQNEAQ. This CDR3 has 15 residues. The CDR3 loop reads CASSLTLVSNQPQHF. DNA for the CDR3: TGTGCCAGCAGCTTGACACTTGTCAGCAATCAGCCCCAGCATTTT. The full variable domain, completed using reference TRBV7-8 and TRBJ1-5, is GAGVSQSPRYKVAKRGQDVALRCDPISGHVSLFWYQQALGQGPEFLTYFQNEAQLDKSGLPSDRFFAERPEGSVSTLKIQRTQQEDSAVYLCASSLTLVSNQPQHFGDGTRLSIL.